The clone carrying this T cell receptor (beta chain) was recorded once. The data derive from a study of shared clonotypes between healthy human individuals. A CD45RA-negative memory subset and a CD45RA+ naive subset were separated from the CD4+ cells. CDR1 is SGHRS, CDR2 YFSETQ, per germline. V was clipped by 0 bases and J by 1 base, with 7 bases between them. This CDR3 has 15 residues. Profiling relied on immunoSEQ multiplex PCR, and the TCRdb table lists in-frame clones only, not all of them. This sample has some 2,500,000 clones, with approximately 93% found just once. Sequencing input: naive CD4+ T cells from PBMCs. Subset in this sample: CD45RA+ positively selected. The chain joins TRBV5-1 to TRBJ2-2, with unresolved D. The TCR comes from a man younger than 35 in good health. Some clones in this sample may be carry-over from other donors' samples. CDR3 bases: TGCGCCAGCAGCTTGGGTAACAGGAACACCGGGGAGCTGTTTTTT. It yields the protein CASSLGNRNTGELFF.